This T cell receptor beta chain appears in the sequencing data of a study of vaccination and CD4 T cells after COVID-19. Treatment given: approximately nine-day PBMC culture with coronavirus spike peptide pools or control peptides (ViraFEST assay). With the Oncomine TCR Beta short-read assay, DNA from cultured CD4+ T cells was sequenced. TCRdb re-called the PCR reads with MiXCR, one entry per CDR3 protein. The table has around 10,000 distinct CDR3 sequences, roughly 56% seen once; the top ten hold approximately 9.3%. Turning to this clonotype: No antigen is known for it.

The germline CDR1 and CDR2 sequences are LNHDA and SQIVND (reference sequence). The V end was cut by 2 bases, the J end by 7 bases, with 8 bases between. This CDR3 has 13 amino acids. The chain employs TRBV19 and TRBJ1-4, with D hard to call. Sequencing was carried out using CD4+ T cells from blood, cultured in vitro. This TCR was sampled from a human donor who had recovered from COVID-19. CDR3 sequence: CASSINRGEKLFF. CDR3 bases: TGTGCCAGTAGTATAAATCGGGGTGAAAAACTGTTTTTT.